Listed below are T cell receptor beta chains from one sample, sequenced in a study of CD8 T cells in Susac syndrome. Each CDR3 protein is one row after TCRdb ran MiXCR on the immunoSEQ multiplex PCR reads. The sample carries 60,000 to 75,000 distinct CDR3 sequences, around 93% recorded once. Material for sequencing was CD8+ T cells from PBMCs. The source is a human donor in good health. The CDR3 runs from the conserved cysteine through the conserved F or W. A D gene is named only where the DNA matches it firmly. Not every row has a clone size; where given, it reads once, few, many or a size class.

TRBV7-2,NA,TRBJ1-5,NA,CASSRESGQPQHF,TGTGCCAGCAGCCGTGAGTCAGGGCAGCCCCAGCATTTT
TRBV5-6,TRBD2,TRBJ2-7,NA,CASSLGEVAGIYEQYF,TGTGCCAGCAGCTTGGGGGAAGTAGCGGGGATTTACGAGCAGTACTTC
TRBV7-2,NA,TRBJ1-2,once,CASSTDTDVPYGYTF,TGTGCCAGCAGCACAGACACCGACGTACCCTATGGCTACACCTTC
TRBV2,TRBD1,TRBJ2-1,NA,CASTPGTGLGF,TGTGCCAGCACTCCAGGGACAGGCCTAGGTTTC
TRBV5-6,NA,TRBJ1-2,NA,CASSLDRVVSYGYTF,TGTGCCAGCAGCTTGGATAGGGTTGTGAGCTATGGCTACACCTTC
TRBV5-4,NA,TRBJ2-5,NA,CASSFGWETQYF,TGTGCCAGCAGCTTCGGGTGGGAGACCCAGTACTTC
TRBV15,TRBD1,TRBJ2-7,NA,CATSPGQGFYEQYF,TGTGCCACCAGCCCGGGACAGGGATTCTACGAGCAGTACTTC
TRBV7-6,TRBD1,TRBJ2-2,NA,CASSPSDRVLSGELFF,TGTGCCAGCAGCCCCTCCGACAGGGTGTTATCCGGGGAGCTGTTTTTT
TRBV7-9,NA,TRBJ1-1,NA,CASRYRDYTEAFF,TGTGCCAGCAGATACAGGGACTACACTGAAGCTTTCTTT
TRBV4-3,NA,TRBJ1-2,few,CASSQDRGNYGYTF,TGCGCCAGCAGCCAAGATCGAGGGAACTATGGCTACACCTTC
TRBV28,NA,TRBJ2-7,NA,CASSSGPTEYEQYF,TGTGCCAGCAGTTCCGGGCCCACGGAATACGAGCAGTACTTC
TRBV29-1,NA,TRBJ1-2,NA,CSVLEDLGGYTF,TGCAGCGTTTTAGAGGACTTGGGTGGCTACACCTTC
TRBV20-1,TRBD1,TRBJ2-2,NA,CSAKDRGQNTGELFF,TGCAGTGCCAAAGACAGGGGGCAAAACACCGGGGAGCTGTTTTTT
TRBV12-3/TRBV12-4,NA,TRBJ2-2,NA,CASSPTSGELFF,TGTGCCAGCAGTCCCACGAGCGGGGAGCTGTTTTTT
TRBV7-9,NA,TRBJ2-5,NA,CASSLSYGQETQYF,TGTGCCAGCAGCTTAAGTTACGGCCAAGAGACCCAGTACTTC
TRBV3-1,NA,TRBJ2-5,NA,CASSQEDRQETQYF,TGTGCCAGCAGCCAAGAAGACAGGCAAGAGACCCAGTACTTC
TRBV7-3,TRBD2,TRBJ2-7,NA,CASSFLGGSGDEQYF,TGTGCCAGCAGCTTCCTCGGCGGGAGCGGGGACGAGCAGTACTTC
TRBV29-1,NA,TRBJ2-5,NA,CSVELMAETQYF,TGCAGCGTTGAATTGATGGCAGAGACCCAGTACTTC
TRBV12-3/TRBV12-4,TRBD2,TRBJ2-7,NA,CASSRTSGEQYF,TGTGCCAGCAGTCGGACTAGCGGGGAGCAGTACTTC
TRBV19,NA,TRBJ2-1,NA,CASQPGGNEQFF,TGTGCCAGTCAGCCCGGGGGCAATGAGCAGTTCTTC
TRBV30,TRBD1,TRBJ2-7,NA,CAWRTWGQGNEQYF,TGTGCCTGGAGAACCTGGGGACAGGGCAACGAGCAGTACTTC
TRBV27,NA,TRBJ1-5,once,CASSVSLNQPQHF,TGTGCCAGCAGCGTTTCCCTTAATCAGCCCCAGCATTTT
TRBV7-8,NA,TRBJ2-7,NA,CASSLLQGRYEQYF,TGTGCCAGCAGCCTATTACAGGGTCGCTACGAGCAGTACTTC
TRBV6-2/TRBV6-3,NA,TRBJ2-3,once,CASSYSDRRAPDTQYF,TGTGCCAGCAGTTACTCTGACAGGCGAGCGCCAGATACGCAGTATTTT
TRBV6-5,TRBD1,TRBJ1-1,NA,CASSWTGVTEAFF,TGTGCCAGCAGCTGGACAGGGGTGACTGAAGCTTTCTTT
TRBV9,NA,TRBJ1-1,NA,CASGGDTEAFF,TGTGCCAGCGGCGGAGACACTGAAGCTTTCTTT